The entry below describes one TCR beta chain. The CDR3 has 12 residues. V was clipped by 3 bases and J by 3 bases, with 8 bases between them. Germline lookup yields CDR1 SQVTM and CDR2 ANQGSEA. Random hexamers were used to reverse transcribe 0.5 to 1 ug of RNA. The CDR3 of TCR beta was amplified by immunoSEQ multiplex PCR across 54 Vbeta and 13 Jbeta. TCRdb reprocessed the immunoSEQ multiplex PCR reads with MiXCR, giving one entry per CDR3 protein. This table has about 400,000 distinct CDR3 sequences, more than 80% appearing once. This record belongs to a study of CD8 T cells in Susac syndrome. TCR beta sequences were obtained from blood CD8+ and CD4+ T cells. It was treatment-naive patients with stable or active relapsing-remitting disease who made up the multiple sclerosis controls. TEMRA cells were FACS-enriched, and CD8+ and CD4+ T cells were isolated negatively.

This receptor was identified in a human donor with multiple sclerosis. Sequenced input: CD8+ T cells from PBMCs. This chain joins TRBV29-1 and TRBJ2-5; weak D call: TRBD1 (6 bases). The CDR3 region is CSVDAGEETQYF. The CDR3 nucleotides read TGCAGCGTTGATGCAGGGGAAGAGACCCAGTACTTC.